Below, 26 T cell receptor beta chains from the same sample are listed, as sequenced in a study of T cell repertoires and HLA-DP antigens listed by TCRdb under 2018. These TCRs' antigens remain unknown. To prepare the library, the immunoSEQ multiplex PCR assay was applied. TCRdb took over this immuneACCESS table, retaining in-frame rearrangements with V and J assigned. Such tables are incomplete; in checked studies, under half of the missing clones stem from an unresolved V gene, and the remainder is unexplained. This sample lists about 73,000 clones; 80% were detected once. The ten largest clonotypes hold about 1.6% of the sample. Material for sequencing was CD4+ T cells from PBMCs. These receptors originate from a man aged 55 to 70 in good health and CMV-seronegative.

V usage is TRBV19 and J usage is TRBJ2-7; TRBD2 matches at 9 bases. Germline-derived CDR1 and CDR2 are LNHDA and SQIVND (reference sequence). The CDR3 has 14 amino acids. J was trimmed by 7 bases and V by 10 bases; bases with no gene match: 14. CDR3 bases: TGTGCCACCAGTCGGGGTAGCGGGAGTGGTGAGCAGTACGTC. It encodes CATSRGSGSGEQYV.

The chain combines TRBV14 with TRBJ1-1; D call uncertain. This CDR3 comprises 13 residues. Looked up from germline, CDR1 is SGHDN and CDR2 is FVKESK. V lost 2 bases and J lost 5, with 9 bases in between. The CDR3 is CASSQSVGTEAFF. CDR3 DNA: TGTGCCAGCAGCCAATCGGTAGGAACTGAAGCTTTCTTT.

The gene calls are TRBV10-1 and TRBJ2-2; D remains ambiguous. The germline V gene has CDR1 WNHNN and CDR2 SYGVQD (reference sequence). CDR3 length: 14 residues. The germline V and J ends were trimmed by 0 bases and 1 base, with 3 bases remaining between them. The CDR3 DNA is TGCGCCAGCAGTGAGTCTCTGAACACCGGGGAGCTGTTTTTT. As protein: CASSESLNTGELFF.

The rearrangement joins TRBV20-1 to TRBJ2-5; D assignment may be TRBD1 or TRBD2 (7 bases each). Germline lookup yields CDR1 DFQATT and CDR2 SNEGSKA (reference sequence). The CDR3 totals 11 residues. V was pared by 5 bases and J by 9 bases, with 13 bases between. The CDR3: CSAPGGGPQYF. The CDR3 DNA reads TGCAGTGCTCCAGGGGGGGGGCCCCAGTACTTC.

The chain carries TRBV6-1 and TRBJ1-1; no reliable D call. Germline V lookup: CDR1 MNHNS, CDR2 SASEGT. The ends were cut back, 1 base at V and 3 bases at J, with 6 bases in the middle. This CDR3 contains 13 residues. Here the CDR3 DNA reads TGTGCCAGCAGTGAAGTGGGCTACACTGAAGCTTTCTTT. Its protein product is CASSEVGYTEAFF.

The genes are TRBV19 and TRBJ2-3, with D perhaps TRBD2 (5 bases). CDR1 is LNHDA, CDR2 SQIVND, per germline (reference sequence). This CDR3 comprises 15 residues. V lost 1 base and J lost 2, with 10 bases in between. DNA of the CDR3: TGTGCCAGTAGTATAGGGGGAGTTCCCACAGATACGCAGTATTTT. As protein: CASSIGGVPTDTQYF.

The V and J genes are TRBV7-2 and TRBJ2-7; TRBD2 matches at 8 bases. The CDR3 runs 13 residues. Germline lookup yields CDR1 SGHTA and CDR2 FQGNSA. The ends lost 5 bases at V and 6 bases at J; junction bases unmatched: 6. The DNA of the CDR3 is TGTGCCAGCAGCGTAGGGACTAGTGGCGAGCAGTACGTC. This encodes CASSVGTSGEQYV.

The chain couples TRBV5-1 to TRBJ2-5; 8 nucleotides line up with TRBD2. The CDR3 extends over 14 amino acids. Germline V lookup: CDR1 SGHRS, CDR2 YFSETQ. V trimming: 4 bases; J trimming: 1 base; junction bases outside the gene matches: 3. CDR3 loop: CASSRGLAQETQYF. In nucleotides, the CDR3 is TGCGCCAGCAGCAGAGGACTAGCCCAAGAGACCCAGTACTTC.

The genes are TRBV19 and TRBJ2-2, with 7 positions matching TRBD2. The CDR3 loop spans 17 amino acids. Trimming removed 7 bases from V and 0 bases from J; junction bases left unmatched: 11. Germline V gene data show CDR1 as LNHDA and CDR2 as SQIVND (reference sequence). The CDR3 here is CASNTILAGANTGELFF. CDR3 bases: TGTGCCAGTAATACTATTCTTGCGGGGGCGAACACCGGGGAGCTGTTTTTT.

J is TRBJ1-4 and V is TRBV9; D is unresolved. Germline V CDR1 and CDR2: SGDLS, YYNGEE. The ends were cut back, 0 bases at V and 6 bases at J, with 15 bases in the middle. CDR3 length: 16 amino acids. CDR3: CASSVGKLNRDEKLFF. The DNA for the CDR3 is TGTGCCAGCAGCGTAGGGAAGCTAAATAGGGATGAAAAACTGTTTTTT.

The chain uses TRBV5-6 and TRBJ2-5; 11 positions agree with TRBD2. CDR3 length: 18 amino acids. CDR1 and CDR2 from the germline V gene are SGHDT and YYEEEE. The V segment lost 3 bases and the J segment 1 base; nucleotides outside the gene matches: 11. The CDR3 DNA reads TGTGCCAGCAGCTCAACCCTCGGACTAGCGGGCCTCCAAGAGACCCAGTACTTC. Encoded protein: CASSSTLGLAGLQETQYF.

The rearrangement links TRBV6-1 to TRBJ1-5; TRBD1 might be the D (5 bases). Germline CDR1 and CDR2: MNHNS and SASEGT. V dropped 2 bases and J dropped 0 bases, with 5 bases sitting between them. The CDR3 sequence is 14 residues long. The CDR3 reads CASSEQGSNQPQHF. The CDR3 DNA is TGTGCCAGCAGTGAACAGGGTAGCAATCAGCCCCAGCATTTT.

CDR3 amino acids: CASSDSLGNQPQHF. As DNA, the CDR3 is TGTGCCAGCAGTGATTCCCTCGGCAATCAGCCCCAGCATTTT. This chain links TRBV25-1 with TRBJ1-5, with D unresolved. The ends were cut back, 3 bases at V and 2 bases at J, with 8 bases in the middle. The CDR3 sequence is 14 residues long. Germline assignment: CDR1 MGHDK and CDR2 SYGVNS.

The chain is built from TRBV19 and TRBJ1-5; no firm D call. Trimming removed 7 bases at V and 4 bases at J, with 17 bases between. The CDR3 consists of 15 residues. Germline CDR1 is LNHDA and CDR2 is SQIVND (reference sequence). CDR3 sequence reads: CASNVRDTTNQPQHF. The CDR3, as DNA: TGTGCCAGTAACGTCCGAGACACCACTAATCAGCCCCAGCATTTT.

The chain combines TRBV6-1 with TRBJ2-7; 7 bases agree with TRBD1. The germline gives CDR1 MNHNS, CDR2 SASEGT. The CDR3 runs 15 residues. The junction had 8 bases not matched to a gene; V was cut back by 4 bases and J by 2 bases. In DNA form, the CDR3 reads TGTGCCAGCAGTGTATCCGGGACAGCTCCCTACGAGCAGTACGTC. Translating gives CASSVSGTAPYEQYV.

The J gene is TRBJ1-5, the V gene TRBV6-5, with 8 bases that match TRBD1. Germline V lookup: CDR1 MNHEY, CDR2 SVGAGI. The CDR3 contains 13 residues. Germline trimming cut 4 bases from V and 4 bases from J; bases unmatched to any gene: 0. CDR3 residues: CASSWDRNQPQHF. CDR3 DNA: TGTGCCAGCAGTTGGGACAGGAATCAGCCCCAGCATTTT.

V and J are TRBV7-2 and TRBJ2-3, with TRBD1 as a possible D gene (5 bases). Trimming took 3 bases from V and 2 from J, leaving 12 bases between them. This CDR3 has 15 amino acids. The germline V gene has CDR1 SGHTA and CDR2 FQGNSA. CDR3 nucleotide sequence: TGTGCCAGCAGCTTCTTTACAGGTGTCACAGATACGCAGTATTTT. Translation: CASSFFTGVTDTQYF.

CDR3: CASSSRLAENEQFF. CDR3 DNA sequence: TGTGCCAGCAGCTCCCGACTAGCGGAAAATGAGCAGTTCTTC. This chain links TRBV5-4 with TRBJ2-1; TRBD2 aligns across 9 bases. J lost 7 bases, V lost 3 bases, and 5 bases had no gene match. The germline V gene has CDR1 SGHNT and CDR2 YYREEE (reference sequence). The CDR3 covers 14 residues.

This clone has a single count. This chain links TRBV20-1 with TRBJ1-1, with unresolved D. Germline values: CDR1 DFQATT, CDR2 SNEGSKA (reference sequence). Trimming shortened V by 7 bases and J by 2 bases, and 8 bases separated the two germline ends. The CDR3 covers 11 residues. The CDR3: CSVVPNTEAFF. The DNA for the CDR3 is TGCAGTGTGGTACCAAACACTGAAGCTTTCTTT.

Only a few counts were recorded for this clone. The chain links TRBV7-8 to TRBJ1-3; D remains unclear. The V end was cut by 6 bases, the J end by 0 bases, with 9 bases between. Per the germline V gene, CDR1 is SGHVS and CDR2 is FQNEAQ. This CDR3 has 14 amino acids. CDR3 residues: CASSFANSGNTIYF. CDR3 bases: TGTGCCAGCAGTTTTGCGAACTCTGGAAACACCATATATTTT. Full variable domain (missing parts from reference TRBV7-8 and TRBJ1-3): GAGVSQSPRYKVAKRGQDVALRCDPISGHVSLFWYQQALGQGPEFLTYFQNEAQLDKSGLPSDRFFAERPEGSVSTLKIQRTQQEDSAVYLCASSFANSGNTIYFGEGSWLTVV.

The chain uses TRBV30 and TRBJ1-3; TRBD1 matches 8 bases. The V gene's germline CDR1 is GTSNPN and CDR2 SVGIG (reference sequence). The CDR3 spans 14 residues. The trim removed 6 bases at V and 1 base at J, leaving 5 bases unmatched. CDR3 sequence: CACRQGQSGNTIYF. The DNA for the CDR3 is TGTGCCTGCCGACAGGGGCAGTCTGGAAACACCATATATTTT.

This chain uses TRBV5-6 with TRBJ2-5; D tentatively reads TRBD1 or TRBD2 (6 bases each). The CDR3 extends over 15 amino acids. Trimming stripped 0 bases from V and 2 bases from J, with 11 bases between. Looked up from germline, CDR1 is SGHDT and CDR2 is YYEEEE. Here the CDR3 DNA reads TGTGCCAGCAGCTTGGTGGGGGGCGGGCAAGAGACCCAGTACTTC. Its translation: CASSLVGGGQETQYF.

The J gene is TRBJ1-1, the V gene TRBV5-4; a weak D match, TRBD1 (5 bases). The CDR3 extends over 19 amino acids. CDR1 and CDR2 from the germline V gene are SGHNT and YYREEE (reference sequence). V lost 0 bases and J lost 5, with 26 bases in between. CDR3 DNA: TGTGCCAGCAGCTTGGATGCAGGGAAGACCTATTTTGGAAGTACTGAAGCTTTCTTT. Residues: CASSLDAGKTYFGSTEAFF.

The rearrangement links TRBV14 to TRBJ2-2, with 9 nucleotides matching TRBD2. Trimming took 0 bases from V and 0 from J; bases not matched to a gene: 2. This CDR3 is built from 17 residues. In germline, CDR1 is SGHDN, CDR2 FVKESK. This chain's CDR3 is CASSQELAGANTGELFF. The DNA of the CDR3 is TGTGCCAGCAGCCAAGAATTAGCGGGGGCGAACACCGGGGAGCTGTTTTTT.

V gene TRBV5-6 combines with J gene TRBJ2-2; D is perhaps TRBD2 (6 bases). V gave up 4 bases and J gave up 4 bases, with 17 bases separating them. Germline V lookup: CDR1 SGHDT, CDR2 YYEEEE. The CDR3 is 16 amino acids. CDR3 DNA: TGTGCCAGCAGCCCCAACCCTAGCGCCAGCACCGGGGAGCTGTTTTTT. Its protein product is CASSPNPSASTGELFF.

The genes are TRBV6-5 and TRBJ2-7; TRBD1 matches at 8 bases. J gave up 6 bases and V 5 bases, and 12 bases lay outside the gene matches. CDR1 is MNHEY, CDR2 SVGAGI, per germline. The CDR3 spans 15 residues. The CDR3 loop is CASSRTTGAPFEQYV. In DNA, the CDR3 is TGTGCCAGCAGTCGAACGACAGGGGCTCCCTTCGAGCAGTACGTC.